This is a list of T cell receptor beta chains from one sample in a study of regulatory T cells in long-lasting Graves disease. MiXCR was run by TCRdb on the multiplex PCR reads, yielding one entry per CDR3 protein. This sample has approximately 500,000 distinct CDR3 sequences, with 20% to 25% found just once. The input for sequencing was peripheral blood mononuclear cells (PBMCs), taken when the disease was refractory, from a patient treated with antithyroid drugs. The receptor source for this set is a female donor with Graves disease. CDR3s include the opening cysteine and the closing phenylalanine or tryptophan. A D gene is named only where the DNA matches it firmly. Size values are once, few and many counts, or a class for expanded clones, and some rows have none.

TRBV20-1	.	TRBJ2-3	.	CSARDITDPTDTQYF	TGCAGTGCTAGAGATATCACGGATCCCACAGATACGCAGTATTTT
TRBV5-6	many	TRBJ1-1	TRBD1	CASSFTGQGNTEAFF	TGTGCCAGCAGCTTTACGGGACAGGGGAACACTGAAGCTTTCTTT
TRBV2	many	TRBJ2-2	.	CASSEDGDPYNTGELFF	TGTGCCAGCAGTGAAGATGGGGATCCTTATAACACCGGGGAGCTGTTTTTT
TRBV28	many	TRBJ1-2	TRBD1	CASSLQGVGYTF	TGTGCCAGCAGTTTACAGGGGGTAGGCTACACCTTC
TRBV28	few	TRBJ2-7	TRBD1	CASSFHRGLYEQYF	TGTGCCAGCAGTTTCCACAGGGGGCTCTACGAGCAGTACTTC
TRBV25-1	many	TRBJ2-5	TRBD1	CASSANRDSQETQYF	TGTGCCAGCAGCGCTAACCGGGACAGCCAAGAGACCCAGTACTTC
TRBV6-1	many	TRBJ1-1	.	CASRQLLNTEAFF	TGTGCCAGCCGTCAGTTATTGAACACTGAAGCTTTCTTT
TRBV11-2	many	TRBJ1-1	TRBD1	CASSWDRVDSTEAFF	TGTGCCAGCAGCTGGGACAGGGTGGATAGCACTGAAGCTTTCTTT
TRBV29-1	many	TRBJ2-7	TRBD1	CSVKIGGAEQYF	TGCAGCGTCAAGATAGGGGGCGCCGAGCAGTACTTC
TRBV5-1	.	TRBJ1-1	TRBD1	CASSLGRDRVDTEAFF	TGCGCCAGCAGCTTGGGTAGGGACAGGGTCGACACTGAAGCTTTCTTT
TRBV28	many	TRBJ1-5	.	CASSILGNQPQHF	TGTGCCAGCAGTATACTGGGGAATCAGCCCCAGCATTTT
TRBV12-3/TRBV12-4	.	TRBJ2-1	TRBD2	CASSSSSGSPNEQFF	TGTGCCAGCAGTTCGAGTAGCGGGAGTCCTAATGAGCAGTTCTTC
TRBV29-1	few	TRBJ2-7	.	CSVVTDAYEQYF	TGCAGCGTTGTGACTGATGCCTACGAGCAGTACTTC
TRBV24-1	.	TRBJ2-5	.	CATSDHSAGGETQYF	TGTGCCACCAGTGACCACAGCGCAGGGGGGGAGACCCAGTACTTC
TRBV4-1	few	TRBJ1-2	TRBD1	CASSHGTGAYGYTF	TGCGCCAGCAGCCATGGGACAGGAGCATATGGCTACACCTTC
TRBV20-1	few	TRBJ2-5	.	CSAGSGLGQETQYF	TGCAGTGCTGGGAGCGGGCTTGGACAAGAGACCCAGTACTTC
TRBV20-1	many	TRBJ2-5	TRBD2	CSASTGLADVQETQYF	TGCAGTGCTAGTACGGGACTAGCGGATGTTCAAGAGACCCAGTACTTC
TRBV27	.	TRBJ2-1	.	CASSPRSYNEQFF	TGTGCCAGCAGCCCCCGATCCTACAATGAGCAGTTCTTC
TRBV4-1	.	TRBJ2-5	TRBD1	CASRKDRDQETQYF	TGCGCCAGTAGAAAGGACAGGGACCAAGAGACCCAGTACTTC
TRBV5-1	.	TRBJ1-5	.	CASSSNFRQNQPQHF	TGCGCCAGCAGTTCGAACTTCCGACAAAATCAGCCCCAGCATTTT
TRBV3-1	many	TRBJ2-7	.	CASSPTWGAVYEQYF	TGTGCCAGCAGCCCCACTTGGGGGGCAGTTTATGAGCAGTACTTC
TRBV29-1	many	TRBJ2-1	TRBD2	CSGEGVAGVKSYNEQFF	TGCAGCGGCGAGGGGGTAGCGGGAGTGAAGTCCTACAATGAGCAGTTCTTC
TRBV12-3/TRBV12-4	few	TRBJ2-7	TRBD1	CASSSLRTGDEQYF	TGTGCCAGCAGTTCTTTACGGACAGGGGACGAGCAGTACTTC
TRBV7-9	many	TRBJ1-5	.	CASSPARGSSNQPQHF	TGTGCCAGCAGCCCCGCAAGGGGTTCTAGCAATCAGCCCCAGCATTTT
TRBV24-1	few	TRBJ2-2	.	CATSDFGGGDTGELFF	TGTGCCACCAGTGATTTTGGGGGGGGCGACACCGGGGAGCTGTTTTTT
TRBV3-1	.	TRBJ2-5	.	CASSQPAAVETQYF	TGTGCCAGCAGCCAACCCGCGGCAGTGGAGACCCAGTACTTC
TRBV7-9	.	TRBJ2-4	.	CASRRPSAKNIQYF	TGTGCCAGCAGGAGACCCTCGGCCAAAAACATTCAGTACTTC
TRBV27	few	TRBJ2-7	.	CASSLSVRGEQYF	TGTGCCAGCAGTTTATCCGTCCGAGGCGAGCAGTACTTC